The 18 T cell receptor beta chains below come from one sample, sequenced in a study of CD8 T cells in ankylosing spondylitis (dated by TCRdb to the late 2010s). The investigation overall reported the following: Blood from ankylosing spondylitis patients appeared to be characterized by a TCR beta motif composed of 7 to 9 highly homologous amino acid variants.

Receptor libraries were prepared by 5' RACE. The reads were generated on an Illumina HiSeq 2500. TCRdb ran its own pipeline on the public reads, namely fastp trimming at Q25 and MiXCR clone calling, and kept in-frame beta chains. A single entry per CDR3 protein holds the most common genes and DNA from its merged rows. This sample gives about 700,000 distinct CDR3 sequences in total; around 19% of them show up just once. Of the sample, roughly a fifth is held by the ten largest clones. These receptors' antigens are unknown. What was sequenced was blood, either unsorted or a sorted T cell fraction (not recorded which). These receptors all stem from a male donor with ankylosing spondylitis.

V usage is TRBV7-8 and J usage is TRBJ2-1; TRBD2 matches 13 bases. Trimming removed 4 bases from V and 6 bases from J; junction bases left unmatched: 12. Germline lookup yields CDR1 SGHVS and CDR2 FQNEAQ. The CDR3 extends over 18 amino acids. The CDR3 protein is CASSSHTSGRAIFNEQFF. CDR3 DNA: TGTGCCAGCAGCTCCCACACTAGCGGGAGGGCTATCTTCAATGAGCAGTTCTTC.

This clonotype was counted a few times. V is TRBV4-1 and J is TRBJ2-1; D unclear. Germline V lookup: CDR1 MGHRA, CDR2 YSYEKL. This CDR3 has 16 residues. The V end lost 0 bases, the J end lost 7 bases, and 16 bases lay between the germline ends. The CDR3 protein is CASSQEKPPQVNEQFF. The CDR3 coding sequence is TGCGCCAGCAGCCAAGAGAAACCCCCTCAGGTGAATGAGCAGTTCTTC.

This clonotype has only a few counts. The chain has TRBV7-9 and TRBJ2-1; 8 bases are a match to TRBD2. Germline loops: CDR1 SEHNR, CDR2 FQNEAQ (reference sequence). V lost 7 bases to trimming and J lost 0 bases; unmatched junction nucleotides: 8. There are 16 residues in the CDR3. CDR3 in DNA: TGTGCCAGCACCGATAGCGGGGAGAGCTCCTACAATGAGCAGTTCTTC. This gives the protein CASTDSGESSYNEQFF.

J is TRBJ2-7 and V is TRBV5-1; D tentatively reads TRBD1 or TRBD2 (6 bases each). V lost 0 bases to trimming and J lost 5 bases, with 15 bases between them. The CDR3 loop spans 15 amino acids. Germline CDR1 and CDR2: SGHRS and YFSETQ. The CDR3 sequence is CASSLEAGGDDEQYF. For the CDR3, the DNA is TGCGCCAGCAGCTTGGAAGCCGGGGGCGACGACGAGCAGTACTTC.

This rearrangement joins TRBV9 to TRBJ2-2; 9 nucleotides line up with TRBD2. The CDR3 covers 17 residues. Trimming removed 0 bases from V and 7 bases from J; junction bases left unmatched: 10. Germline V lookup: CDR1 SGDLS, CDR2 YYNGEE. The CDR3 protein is CASSVEVQRGAGGELFF. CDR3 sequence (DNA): TGTGCCAGCAGCGTAGAGGTCCAGCGGGGGGCCGGCGGGGAGCTGTTTTTT. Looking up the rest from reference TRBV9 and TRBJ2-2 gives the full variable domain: DSGVTQTPKHLITATGQRVTLRCSPRSGDLSVYWYQQSLDQGLQFLIQYYNGEERAKGNILERFSAQQFPDLHSELNLSSLELGDSALYFCASSVEVQRGAGGELFFGEGSRLTVL.

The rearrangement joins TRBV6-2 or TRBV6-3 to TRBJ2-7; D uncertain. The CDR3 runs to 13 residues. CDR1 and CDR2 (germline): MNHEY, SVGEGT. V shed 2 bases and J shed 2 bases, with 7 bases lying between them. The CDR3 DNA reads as TGTGCCAGCAGTTACCCGAGAACCTACGAGCAGTACTTC. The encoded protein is CASSYPRTYEQYF.

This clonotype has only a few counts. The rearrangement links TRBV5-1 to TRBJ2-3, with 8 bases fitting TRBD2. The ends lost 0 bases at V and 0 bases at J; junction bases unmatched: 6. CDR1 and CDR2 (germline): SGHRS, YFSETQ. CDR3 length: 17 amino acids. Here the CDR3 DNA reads TGCGCCAGCAGCTTGGGAAGGACTAGCCCAAGCACAGATACGCAGTATTTT. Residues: CASSLGRTSPSTDTQYF.

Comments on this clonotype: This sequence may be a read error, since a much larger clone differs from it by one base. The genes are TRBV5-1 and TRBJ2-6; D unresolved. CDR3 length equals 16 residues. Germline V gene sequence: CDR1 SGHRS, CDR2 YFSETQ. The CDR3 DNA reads TGCGCCGGCAGCTTGTCCCTTGTATCCGGGGCCAACGTCCTGACTTTC. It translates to CAGSLSLVSGANVLTF.

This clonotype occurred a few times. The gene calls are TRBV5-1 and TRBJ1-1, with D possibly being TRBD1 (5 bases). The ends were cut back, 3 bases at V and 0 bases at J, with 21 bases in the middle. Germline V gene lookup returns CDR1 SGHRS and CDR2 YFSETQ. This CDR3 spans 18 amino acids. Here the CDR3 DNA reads TGCGCCAGCAGCTCGAGTGACCCGGGACGGTTCATGAACACTGAAGCTTTCTTT. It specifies CASSSSDPGRFMNTEAFF.

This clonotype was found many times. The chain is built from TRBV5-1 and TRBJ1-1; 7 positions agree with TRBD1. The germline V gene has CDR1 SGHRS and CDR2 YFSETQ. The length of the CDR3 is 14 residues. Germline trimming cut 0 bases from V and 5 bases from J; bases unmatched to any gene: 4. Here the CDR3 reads CASSLDPGGTEAFF. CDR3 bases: TGCGCCAGCAGCTTGGATCCAGGGGGAACTGAAGCTTTCTTT.

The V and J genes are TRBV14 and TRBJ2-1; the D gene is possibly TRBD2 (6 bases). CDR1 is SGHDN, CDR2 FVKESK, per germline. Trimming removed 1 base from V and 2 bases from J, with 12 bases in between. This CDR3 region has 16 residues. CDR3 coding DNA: TGTGCCAGCAGCCAAGGTTTTAGCGGCCCCTACAATGAGCAGTTCTTC. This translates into CASSQGFSGPYNEQFF.

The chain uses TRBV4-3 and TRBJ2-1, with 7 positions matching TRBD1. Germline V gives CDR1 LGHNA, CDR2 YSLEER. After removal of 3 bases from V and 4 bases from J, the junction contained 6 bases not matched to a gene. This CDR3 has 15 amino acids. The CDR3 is CASSQGGQVYNEQFF. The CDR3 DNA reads TGCGCCAGCAGCCAGGGTGGACAGGTTTACAATGAGCAGTTCTTC.

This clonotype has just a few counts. This CDR3 is CASSPVMDRANTGELFF. The CDR3 coding sequence is TGTGCCAGCAGTCCGGTGATGGACCGCGCGAACACCGGGGAGCTGTTTTTT. The V call is TRBV14, the J call TRBJ2-2; D is undetermined. The CDR3 consists of 17 residues. V was shortened by 6 bases and J by 0 bases, with 17 bases between the two germline ends. Per germline, CDR1 SGHDN and CDR2 FVKESK.

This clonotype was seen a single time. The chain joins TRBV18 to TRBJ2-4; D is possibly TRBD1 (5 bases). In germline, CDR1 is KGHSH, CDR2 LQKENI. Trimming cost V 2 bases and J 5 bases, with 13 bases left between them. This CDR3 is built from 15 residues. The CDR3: CASSPAAGYENIQYF. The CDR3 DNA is TGTGCCAGCTCACCAGCGGCAGGGTATGAAAACATTCAGTACTTC.

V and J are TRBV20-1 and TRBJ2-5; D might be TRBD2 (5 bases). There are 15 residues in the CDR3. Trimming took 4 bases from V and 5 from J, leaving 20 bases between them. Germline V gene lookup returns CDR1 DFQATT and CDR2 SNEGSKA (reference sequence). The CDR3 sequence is CSAIGLGELWETQYF. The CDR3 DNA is TGCAGTGCTATAGGGCTTGGGGAGCTCTGGGAGACCCAGTACTTC.

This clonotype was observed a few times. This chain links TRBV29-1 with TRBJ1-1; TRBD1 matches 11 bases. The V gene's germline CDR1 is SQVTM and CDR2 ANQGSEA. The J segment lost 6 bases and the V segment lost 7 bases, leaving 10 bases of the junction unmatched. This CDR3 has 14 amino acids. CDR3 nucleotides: TGCAGCGCTAAACAGGGACAGGGGGTTTCTGAAGCTTTCTTT. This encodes CSAKQGQGVSEAFF.

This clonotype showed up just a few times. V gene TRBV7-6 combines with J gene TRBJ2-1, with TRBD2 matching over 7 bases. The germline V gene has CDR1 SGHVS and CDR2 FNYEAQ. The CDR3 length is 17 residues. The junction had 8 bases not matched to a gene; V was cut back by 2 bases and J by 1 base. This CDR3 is CASSLLVAGVSYNEQFF. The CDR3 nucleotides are TGTGCCAGCAGCTTACTTGTTGCGGGAGTGTCCTACAATGAGCAGTTCTTC.

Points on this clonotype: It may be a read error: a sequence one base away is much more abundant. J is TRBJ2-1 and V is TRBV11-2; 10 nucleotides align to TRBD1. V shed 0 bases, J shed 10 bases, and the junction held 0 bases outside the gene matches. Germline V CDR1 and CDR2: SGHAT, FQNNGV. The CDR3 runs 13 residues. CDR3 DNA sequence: TGTGCCAGCAGCTTAGAGGGACAGGGGGAGCAGTTCTTC. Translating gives CASSLEGQGEQFF.